This TCR beta chain comes out of a study of T cell changes during pregnancy in multiple sclerosis. V shed 5 bases, J shed 7 bases, and the junction held 8 bases outside the gene matches. Germline V gives CDR1 SNHLY, CDR2 FYNNEI. CDR3 size: 14 residues. Repertoires were generated with immunoSEQ multiplex PCR, while TCRdb's copy carries only in-frame clones and drops some. The repertoire includes 79,000 or so clones, around 94% of them detected once, and around 0.2% sits in the top ten. This clonotype was sampled from a female donor with multiple sclerosis, enrolled in a pregnancy study. The sequenced sample was CD4+ T cells from peripheral blood mononuclear cells, obtained before pregnancy. J is TRBJ1-5 and V is TRBV2; 7 nucleotides agree with TRBD1. The CDR3 region is CASSLQGRPQPQHF. For the CDR3, the DNA is TGTGCCAGCAGTTTACAGGGGAGACCGCAGCCCCAGCATTTT.